These 24 T cell receptor beta chains originate from one sample sequenced in a study of CD8 T cell repertoires and HIV-1 epitope variants. Generated by immunoSEQ multiplex PCR, the TCRdb table keeps only in-frame clones and is missing some. The profile shows a few thousand clones, 60% to 70% of them singletons. For these TCRs, the target antigens are not known. The sequenced sample was cultured CD8+ T cells derived from PBMCs. All receptors derive from a male donor with HIV.

This chain uses TRBV28 with TRBJ2-1; 9 nucleotides match TRBD2. V shed 4 bases and J 7 bases; nucleotides not matched to a gene: 11. This CDR3 is 16 amino acids long. The germline CDR1 and CDR2 sequences are MDHEN and SYDVKM. The CDR3 nucleotides read TGTGCCAGCAGTTCAGGAGCGGGAGGTACTTGGAATGAGCAGTTCTTC. Amino acid sequence: CASSSGAGGTWNEQFF. Combining the CDR3 with reference TRBV28 and TRBJ2-1 gives the whole variable domain DVKVTQSSRYLVKRTGEKVFLECVQDMDHENMFWYRQDPGLGLRLIYFSYDVKMKEKGDIPEGYSVSREKKERFSLILESASTNQTSMYLCASSSGAGGTWNEQFFGPGTRLTVL.

V gene TRBV28 combines with J gene TRBJ2-7, with TRBD2 matching over 11 bases. V shed 5 bases and J 4 bases; nucleotides not matched to a gene: 7. Germline V CDR1 and CDR2: MDHEN, SYDVKM. There are 15 residues in the CDR3. This CDR3 is CASSQPGLAEYEQYF. In DNA form, the CDR3 reads TGTGCCAGCAGTCAGCCGGGACTAGCGGAGTACGAGCAGTACTTC.

The CDR3, as DNA: TGTGCCAGCAGTTGGGGGACAGGGCGCACTGAAGCTTTCTTT. Its translation: CASSWGTGRTEAFF. The genes are TRBV6-5 and TRBJ1-1; 9 bases are shared with TRBD1. The CDR3 length is 14 residues. The trim removed 4 bases at V and 4 bases at J, leaving 4 bases unmatched. The germline CDR1 and CDR2 sequences are MNHEY and SVGAGI.

V usage is TRBV27 and J usage is TRBJ1-5; no clear D. Trimming left V 2 bases short and J 0 bases short, with 8 bases between. The CDR3 runs 15 residues. Germline V gene data show CDR1 as MNHEY and CDR2 as SMNVEV (reference sequence). The CDR3 DNA reads as TGTGCCAGCAGTTTAGACGGAGATAGCAATCAGCCCCAGCATTTT. This codes for CASSLDGDSNQPQHF.

The chain employs TRBV2 and TRBJ1-1, with D perhaps TRBD1 (5 bases). There are 14 residues in the CDR3. CDR1 and CDR2 from the germline V gene are SNHLY and FYNNEI. V was pared by 0 bases and J by 10 bases, with 15 bases between. The CDR3 region is CASSEASGGRGAFF. CDR3 nucleotides: TGTGCCAGCAGTGAAGCCTCCGGGGGTAGGGGAGCTTTCTTT.

V and J are TRBV27 and TRBJ2-5, with TRBD2 as a possible D gene (6 bases). CDR1 and CDR2 (germline): MNHEY, SMNVEV (reference sequence). CDR3 length equals 14 residues. With 3 bases removed from V and 3 bases from J, the gap between germline ends came to 11 bases. The CDR3 loop reads CASSLEGYEETQYF. The CDR3 DNA sequence: TGTGCCAGCAGTTTGGAGGGTTATGAAGAGACCCAGTACTTC.

CDR3 loop: CASSYTWGDEKLFF. The DNA of the CDR3 is TGTGCCAGCAGTTACACCTGGGGGGATGAAAAACTGTTTTTT. The V call is TRBV6-5, the J call TRBJ1-4, with D perhaps matching TRBD1 (5 bases). V was cut by 2 bases and J by 6 bases, with 10 bases left in between. Per germline, CDR1 MNHEY and CDR2 SVGAGI. This CDR3 is built from 14 residues.

This clone has only a few counts. The CDR3 is CASSLAESEAFF. The CDR3, as DNA: TGTGCCAGCAGCTTGGCTGAGAGTGAAGCTTTCTTT. The chain links TRBV5-6 to TRBJ1-1; D remains ambiguous. V lost 0 bases, J lost 7 bases, and 7 bases lay in between. The germline V gene has CDR1 SGHDT and CDR2 YYEEEE. The CDR3 is 12 residues long.

The chain recombines TRBV30 with TRBJ2-7; TRBD1 agrees at 10 bases. The length of the CDR3 is 14 residues. J gave up 5 bases and V 2 bases, and 6 bases lay outside the gene matches. Per the germline V gene, CDR1 is GTSNPN and CDR2 is SVGIG (reference sequence). The CDR3 sequence is CAWSTGTGANEQYF. Here the CDR3 DNA reads TGTGCCTGGAGTACCGGGACAGGGGCGAACGAGCAGTACTTC. Complete variable domain (other parts from reference TRBV30 and TRBJ2-7): SQTIHQWPATLVQPVGSPLSLECTVEGTSNPNLYWYRQAAGRGLQLLFYSVGIGQISSEVPQNLSASRPQDRQFILSSKKLLLSDSGFYLCAWSTGTGANEQYFGPGTRLTVT.

This sequence joins TRBV6-5 and TRBJ1-2, with 8 bases matching TRBD1. CDR1 MNHEY and CDR2 SVGAGI come from the germline V gene. The CDR3 is made up of 15 amino acids. V dropped 2 bases and J dropped 5; count of bases not matched to a gene: 7. Here the CDR3 DNA reads TGTGCCAGCAGTTACCAGGGGACAGGACTTTATGGCTACACCTTC. The encoded protein is CASSYQGTGLYGYTF.

This chain joins TRBV9 and TRBJ1-4; D perhaps matches TRBD1 (6 bases). The CDR3 contains 15 residues. Germline values: CDR1 SGDLS, CDR2 YYNGEE. V lost 3 bases and J lost 8, with 17 bases in between. CDR3 nucleotide sequence: TGTGCCAGCAGCGAGGGGGGTGACAAAGCAGAAAAACTGTTTTTT. It is translated as CASSEGGDKAEKLFF.

The chain combines TRBV5-6 with TRBJ2-1; TRBD1 might be the D (6 bases). Germline loops: CDR1 SGHDT, CDR2 YYEEEE. The V end was cut by 0 bases, the J end by 5 bases, with 12 bases between. The CDR3 sequence is 15 residues long. The CDR3 region has the DNA TGTGCCAGCAGCTTGGGCCAGGGGTGGGACAATGAGCAGTTCTTC. The encoded protein is CASSLGQGWDNEQFF.

The rearrangement joins TRBV7-6 to TRBJ2-7, with D possibly matching TRBD2 (6 bases). Germline V CDR1 and CDR2: SGHVS, FNYEAQ. The CDR3 length is 14 residues. V lost 5 bases and J lost 2, with 13 bases in between. CDR3 sequence: CASSQSGSTYEQYF. The CDR3 coding sequence is TGTGCCAGCAGCCAGAGCGGGTCTACCTACGAGCAGTACTTC.

The genes are TRBV7-9 and TRBJ2-7, with 7 bases fitting TRBD1. This CDR3 contains 13 residues. With V trimmed by 7 bases and J by 4 bases, 7 bases remained unmatched. Germline V gene sequence: CDR1 SEHNR, CDR2 FQNEAQ (reference sequence). As DNA, the CDR3 is TGTGCCAGCACCACTTGGGACAGATACGAGCAGTACTTC. Translation: CASTTWDRYEQYF.

A few counts support this clone. The rearrangement links TRBV11-3 to TRBJ2-1; 12 bases map to TRBD2. The CDR3 is 14 amino acids. Germline-derived CDR1 and CDR2 are SGHNT and YENEEA. J was trimmed by 7 bases and V by 5 bases; bases with no gene match: 3. The CDR3 bases are TGTGCCAGCAGCCTAGCGGGGGGGACGAATGAGCAGTTCTTC. Protein product: CASSLAGGTNEQFF. Supplemented by reference TRBV11-3 and TRBJ2-1, the full variable domain reads EAGVVQSPRYKIIEKKQPVAFWCNPISGHNTLYWYLQNLGQGPELLIRYENEEAVDDSQLPKDRFSAERLKGVDSTLKIQPAELGDSAVYLCASSLAGGTNEQFFGPGTRLTVL.

The CDR3 bases are TGTGCCAGCAGTGACAAGGGGGAGACCGGGGAGCTGTTTTTT. It translates to CASSDKGETGELFF. The chain is built from TRBV6-1 and TRBJ2-2; D perhaps matches TRBD1 (6 bases). Germline V gives CDR1 MNHNS, CDR2 SASEGT. V was clipped by 3 bases and J by 5 bases, with 10 bases between them. The CDR3 is made up of 14 amino acids.

This rearrangement joins TRBV4-2 to TRBJ2-3; 8 positions match TRBD2. The CDR3 is 19 residues long. Germline CDR1 and CDR2: LGHNA and YNFKEQ. J lost 3 bases, V lost 0 bases, and 14 bases had no gene match. The CDR3 DNA reads TGTGCCAGCAGCCAAGAGGCGATCTCTCTGGCGGGAGGTACAGATACGCAGTATTTT. Protein: CASSQEAISLAGGTDTQYF.

The rearrangement links TRBV4-1 to TRBJ2-1, with 7 bases fitting TRBD2. Germline trimming cut 8 bases from V and 10 bases from J; bases unmatched to any gene: 5. This CDR3 has 11 amino acids. CDR1 is MGHRA, CDR2 YSYEKL, per germline. CDR3 nucleotide sequence: TGCGCCAGCGGAGGCGGGAGCGAGCAGTTCTTC. Amino acids: CASGGGSEQFF.

The V and J genes are TRBV6-6 and TRBJ1-5; possible D gene TRBD1, 6 bases. V gave up 8 bases and J gave up 2 bases, with 13 bases separating them. CDR1 MNHNY and CDR2 SVGAGI come from the germline V gene (reference sequence). The CDR3 is 14 residues long. CDR3 sequence: CASETGLGNQPQHF. CDR3 coding DNA: TGTGCCAGCGAGACAGGTTTGGGCAATCAGCCCCAGCATTTT.

The V and J genes are TRBV27 and TRBJ2-7; the D call may be TRBD1 or TRBD2 (5 bases each). Germline-derived CDR1 and CDR2 are MNHEY and SMNVEV (reference sequence). The CDR3 consists of 16 residues. The V end was cut by 0 bases, the J end by 1 base, with 13 bases between. The CDR3 region has the DNA TGTGCCAGCAGTTTATCTAAAGGGACGGTATCCTACGAGCAGTACTTC. Encoded protein: CASSLSKGTVSYEQYF.

This chain uses TRBV4-2 with TRBJ1-2, with TRBD1 matching over 8 bases. Germline CDR1 LGHNA, CDR2 YNFKEQ. Trimming removed 4 bases from V and 6 bases from J; junction bases left unmatched: 13. The CDR3 extends over 16 amino acids. The CDR3 is CASSPNSGTGLDGYTF. The CDR3 DNA reads as TGTGCCAGCAGCCCTAACTCCGGGACAGGATTAGATGGCTACACCTTC.

The rearrangement links TRBV6-5 to TRBJ2-3; 8 bases align to TRBD2. V shed 4 bases, J shed 6 bases, and the junction held 9 bases outside the gene matches. The CDR3 is 15 residues long. CDR1 is MNHEY, CDR2 SVGAGI, per germline. The CDR3 region is CASSSWSGGADTQYF. The CDR3 nucleotides are TGTGCCAGCAGTTCTTGGTCGGGGGGGGCTGATACGCAGTATTTT.

V and J are TRBV5-1 and TRBJ1-5; D perhaps matches TRBD1 (5 bases). Germline V gene lookup returns CDR1 SGHRS and CDR2 YFSETQ. The CDR3 is 13 amino acids. The V end lost 7 bases, the J end lost 3 bases, and 11 bases lay between the germline ends. The chain's CDR3 is CASRGGYNQPQHF. In DNA form, the CDR3 reads TGCGCCAGCCGCGGGGGGTACAATCAGCCCCAGCATTTT.

The chain's CDR3 is CASSISSGAYEQYF. CDR3 coding DNA: TGTGCCAGTAGTATCTCGTCGGGGGCTTACGAGCAGTACTTC. The chain employs TRBV19 and TRBJ2-7; either TRBD1 or TRBD2 may supply D (6 bases each). V lost 3 bases to trimming and J lost 4 bases, with 13 bases between them. CDR3 length: 14 residues. Germline V gives CDR1 LNHDA, CDR2 SQIVND (reference sequence).